The 24 T cell receptor beta chains below all came from one sample that was sequenced in a study of response to subunit inactivated influenza vaccine. A single record per CDR3 protein comes from TCRdb applying MiXCR to the RT-PCR reads. The sample lists 700,000 to 900,000 distinct CDR3 sequences, around 21% occurring once. The sample consisted of PBMCs from blood, taken roughly 5 days after vaccination. Receptors were obtained from a man aged 50 or older who received an inactivated influenza vaccine.

The CDR3 loop reads CASSQGIRGSYEQYF. DNA for the CDR3: TGCGCCAGCAGCCAAGGGATCCGGGGGTCCTACGAGCAGTACTTC. The chain uses TRBV4-3 and TRBJ2-7, with D tentatively TRBD2 (6 bases). The CDR3 extends over 15 amino acids. The V end was cut by 1 base, the J end by 1 base, with 11 bases between. CDR1 LGHNA and CDR2 YSLEER come from the germline V gene.

This rearrangement joins TRBV6-1 to TRBJ2-3; TRBD2 matches 10 bases. Germline loops: CDR1 MNHNS, CDR2 SASEGT. The CDR3 sequence is 16 residues long. With V trimmed by 10 bases and J by 0 bases, 10 bases remained unmatched. CDR3 sequence: CATRNSGGTSTDTQYF. The DNA of the CDR3 is TGTGCCACCAGGAATAGCGGGGGGACTAGCACAGATACGCAGTATTTT.

This clonotype was observed a few times. The V call is TRBV4-2, the J call TRBJ2-7; D perhaps matches TRBD2 (5 bases). Germline V CDR1 and CDR2: LGHNA, YNFKEQ. The V and J ends lost 3 bases and 3 bases respectively, with 12 bases between them. CDR3 size: 14 residues. The CDR3 DNA reads TGTGCCAGCAGCCAGCTAGCAGGCCTCTACGAGCAGTACTTC. It yields the protein CASSQLAGLYEQYF.

The rearrangement uses TRBV3-1 and TRBJ2-2; D is undetermined. The CDR3 has 17 amino acids. Between the trimmed V and J ends, which lost 1 base and 4 bases, there was a span of 16 bases. Germline CDR1 and CDR2: LGHDT and YNNKEL (reference sequence). Here the CDR3 reads CASSQVLLRRSTGELFF. CDR3 DNA sequence: TGTGCCAGCAGCCAAGTTTTGTTAAGGAGATCCACCGGGGAGCTGTTTTTT.

The V gene is TRBV20-1, the J gene TRBJ2-6; D not resolved. Trimming took 0 bases from V and 2 from J, leaving 2 bases between them. Per germline, CDR1 DFQATT and CDR2 SNEGSKA (reference sequence). The CDR3 contains 13 residues. CDR3 loop: CSARDAGANVLTF. Here the CDR3 DNA reads TGCAGTGCTAGAGATGCTGGGGCCAACGTCCTGACTTTC.

The V and J genes are TRBV20-1 and TRBJ2-7, with a tentative D call TRBD2 (6 bases). Trimming cost V 3 bases and J 5 bases, with 17 bases left between them. The CDR3 contains 14 residues. Germline V CDR1 and CDR2: DFQATT, SNEGSKA (reference sequence). In nucleotides, the CDR3 is TGCAGTGCTAGGTTCCTTTCTAGCGTACACGAGCAGTACTTC. This codes for CSARFLSSVHEQYF.

In its sample, this clonotype was seen a few times. The chain employs TRBV6-2 or TRBV6-3 and TRBJ2-1, with a tentative D call TRBD2 (5 bases). From germline, CDR1 is MNHEY and CDR2 SVGEGT. This CDR3 spans 13 amino acids. V was trimmed by 10 bases and J by 1 base, leaving 11 bases between them. The CDR3 spells CATSGASYNEQFF. For the CDR3, the DNA is TGTGCCACCAGCGGAGCGTCCTACAATGAGCAGTTCTTC.

This chain uses TRBV5-1 with TRBJ2-2; TRBD2 aligns across 13 bases. Per germline, CDR1 SGHRS and CDR2 YFSETQ. Trimming at V came to 7 bases and at J to 2 bases, leaving 5 bases not matched to a gene. The CDR3 spans 16 residues. The CDR3 region has the DNA TGCGCCAGCGGCGGACTAGCGGGAGAAAACACCGGGGAGCTGTTTTTT. The encoded protein is CASGGLAGENTGELFF.

The chain combines TRBV7-9 with TRBJ2-1; possible D gene TRBD2, 5 bases. The CDR3 runs to 14 residues. V was shortened by 4 bases and J by 5 bases, with 12 bases between the two germline ends. Germline V lookup: CDR1 SEHNR, CDR2 FQNEAQ (reference sequence). As DNA, the CDR3 is TGTGCCAGCAGCTGGCTTCGGGGTGACAATGAGCAGTTCTTC. Translation gives CASSWLRGDNEQFF.

This clonotype was observed at least ten times. V usage is TRBV12-3 or TRBV12-4 and J usage is TRBJ2-2; maybe TRBD2 (5 bases). This CDR3 comprises 13 residues. The V and J ends lost 3 bases and 3 bases respectively, with 5 bases between them. CDR3 nucleotide sequence: TGTGCCAGCAGTTTGAGGGACACCGGGGAGCTGTTTTTT. Translation gives CASSLRDTGELFF.

This clonotype has only a few counts. The chain employs TRBV5-1 and TRBJ2-1; 8 bases fit TRBD2. The CDR3 extends over 15 amino acids. The J segment lost 3 bases and the V segment lost 4 bases, leaving 6 bases of the junction unmatched. Germline-derived CDR1 and CDR2 are SGHRS and YFSETQ. DNA of the CDR3: TGCGCCAGCAGCAACACCGGGACTAGCTACAATGAGCAGTTCTTC. Translating it yields CASSNTGTSYNEQFF.

This clonotype was picked up a small number of times. This rearrangement joins TRBV14 to TRBJ2-1, with D perhaps being TRBD1 or TRBD2 (5 bases each). Germline assignment: CDR1 SGHDN and CDR2 FVKESK. This CDR3 is 17 amino acids long. Between the trimmed V and J ends, which lost 1 base and 4 bases, there was a span of 17 bases. Here the CDR3 DNA reads TGTGCCAGCAGCCAAGCTGCGAGGGGCCTCCTTTACAATGAGCAGTTCTTC. It codes for CASSQAARGLLYNEQFF.

The chain links TRBV4-1 to TRBJ2-3, with a possible D match to TRBD2 (6 bases). The CDR3 totals 15 residues. Germline V CDR1 and CDR2: MGHRA, YSYEKL. V dropped 1 base and J dropped 6 bases, with 14 bases sitting between them. The CDR3 DNA reads as TGCGCCAGCAGCCAAGTGCTGGGGGGTGGCGATACGCAGTATTTT. It translates to CASSQVLGGGDTQYF.

The genes are TRBV5-1 and TRBJ2-3, with D maybe TRBD1 (5 bases). CDR3 size: 16 residues. CDR1 and CDR2 (germline): SGHRS, YFSETQ. Trimming cost V 6 bases and J 0 bases, with 17 bases left between them. The CDR3 loop is CASKRSRASSTDTQYF. CDR3 coding DNA: TGCGCCAGCAAACGTTCCAGGGCCTCTAGCACAGATACGCAGTATTTT.

This clonotype occurred a few times. The genes are TRBV28 and TRBJ2-5; possible D gene TRBD2, 6 bases. Germline CDR1 MDHEN, CDR2 SYDVKM. The CDR3 covers 15 residues. V gave up 3 bases and J gave up 5 bases, with 16 bases separating them. The CDR3 region has the DNA TGTGCCAGCAGTTTTCGCGGAGGGTGGGTTGAGACCCAGTACTTC. This translates into CASSFRGGWVETQYF.

The chain carries TRBV29-1 and TRBJ2-1; 9 bases agree with TRBD1. With 7 bases clipped from V and 4 bases from J, the junction kept 8 bases outside the gene matches. Germline loops: CDR1 SQVTM, CDR2 ANQGSEA. The CDR3 contains 14 residues. CDR3 amino acids: CSDAGTGYYNEQFF. The DNA of the CDR3 is TGCAGCGACGCCGGGACAGGGTATTACAATGAGCAGTTCTTC.

In its sample, this clonotype was seen a few times. V gene TRBV25-1 combines with J gene TRBJ2-7; D is ambiguous. CDR1 and CDR2 from the germline V gene are MGHDK and SYGVNS. Trimming removed 7 bases from V and 2 bases from J, with 9 bases in between. This CDR3 comprises 12 residues. The chain's CDR3 is CASKLGAYEQYF. The DNA for the CDR3 is TGTGCCAGCAAGTTGGGTGCCTACGAGCAGTACTTC.

This chain links TRBV10-3 with TRBJ2-7; the match to TRBD1 covers 11 bases. Germline lookup yields CDR1 ENHRY and CDR2 SYGVKD. V lost 9 bases, J lost 7 bases, and 8 bases stayed unmatched. This CDR3 comprises 13 residues. The CDR3 region has the DNA TGTGCCATTCAGGACAGGGGGCAGGGAGAGCAGTACTTC. This translates into CAIQDRGQGEQYF.

The chain recombines TRBV6-5 with TRBJ1-4; the D is unclear. V lost 2 bases and J 7 bases, leaving 2 bases between the germline ends. Per the germline V gene, CDR1 is MNHEY and CDR2 is SVGAGI. There are 11 residues in the CDR3. The CDR3: CASSYVEKLFF. As DNA, the CDR3 is TGTGCCAGCAGTTACGTTGAAAAACTGTTTTTT.

The rearrangement links TRBV18 to TRBJ2-3; 10 nucleotides align to TRBD1. The CDR3 consists of 16 residues. Germline loops: CDR1 KGHSH, CDR2 LQKENI. V lost 0 bases and J lost 2; bases outside the gene matches: 2. The DNA of the CDR3 is TGTGCCAGCTCACCACCGGGACAGGGGCCCACAGATACGCAGTATTTT. Translation: CASSPPGQGPTDTQYF.

This rearrangement joins TRBV7-8 to TRBJ1-2; no firm D call. Germline assignment: CDR1 SGHVS and CDR2 FQNEAQ. With 2 bases removed from V and 7 bases from J, the gap between germline ends came to 11 bases. CDR3 length: 13 residues. The CDR3 spells CASSLKTFGGYTF. Here the CDR3 DNA reads TGTGCCAGCAGCTTAAAGACATTCGGTGGCTACACCTTC.

This chain joins TRBV7-8 and TRBJ2-4; 9 bases map to TRBD1. V gave up 5 bases and J gave up 2 bases; unmatched junction bases: 10. CDR3 length: 17 residues. CDR1 is SGHVS, CDR2 FQNEAQ, per germline. CDR3 protein: CASSRRTGDSTKNIQYF. The CDR3 DNA follows: TGTGCCAGCAGCCGACGGACAGGGGATTCAACCAAAAACATTCAGTACTTC. The variable domain in full, with the rest retrieved from reference TRBV7-8 and TRBJ2-4, is GAGVSQSPRYKVAKRGQDVALRCDPISGHVSLFWYQQALGQGPEFLTYFQNEAQLDKSGLPSDRFFAERPEGSVSTLKIQRTQQEDSAVYLCASSRRTGDSTKNIQYFGAGTRLSVL.

This clonotype was found many times. This chain uses TRBV6-1 with TRBJ1-2, with D possibly TRBD1 on 5 matching bases. Trimming cost V 6 bases and J 7 bases, with 24 bases left between them. CDR1 and CDR2 from the germline V gene are MNHNS and SASEGT. The length of the CDR3 is 16 residues. In DNA form, the CDR3 reads TGTGCCAGCAGGCCCCCTGAGGGGCGCGTTTCTCGTGGCTACACCTTC. Translation gives CASRPPEGRVSRGYTF.

Concerning this clonotype: An end of the junction does not agree with germline; a read error may underlie this. The chain is built from TRBV5-1 and TRBJ1-1, with 10 bases aligning to TRBD1. This CDR3 contains 15 residues. Germline lookup yields CDR1 SGHRS and CDR2 YFSETQ. The CDR3 sequence is CASSWGQGLYTEAYF. CDR3 coding DNA: TGCGCCAGCAGCTGGGGACAGGGGCTTTACACTGAAGCTTACTTT.